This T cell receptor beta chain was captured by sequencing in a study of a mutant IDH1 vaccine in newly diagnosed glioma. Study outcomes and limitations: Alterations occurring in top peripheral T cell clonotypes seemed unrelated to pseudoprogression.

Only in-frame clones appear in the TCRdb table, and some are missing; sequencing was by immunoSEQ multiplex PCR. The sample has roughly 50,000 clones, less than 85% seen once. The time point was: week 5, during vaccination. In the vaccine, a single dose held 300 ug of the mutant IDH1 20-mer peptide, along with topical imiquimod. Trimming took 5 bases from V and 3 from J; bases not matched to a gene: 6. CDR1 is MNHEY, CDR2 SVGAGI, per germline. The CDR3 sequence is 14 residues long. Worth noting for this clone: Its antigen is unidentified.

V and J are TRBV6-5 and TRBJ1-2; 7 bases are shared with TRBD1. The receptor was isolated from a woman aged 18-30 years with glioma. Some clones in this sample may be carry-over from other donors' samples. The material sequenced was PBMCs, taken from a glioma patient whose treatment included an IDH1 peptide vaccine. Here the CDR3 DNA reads TGTGCCAGCAGTCGCAGGGGGGGGGACTATGGCTACACCTTC. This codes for CASSRRGGDYGYTF.